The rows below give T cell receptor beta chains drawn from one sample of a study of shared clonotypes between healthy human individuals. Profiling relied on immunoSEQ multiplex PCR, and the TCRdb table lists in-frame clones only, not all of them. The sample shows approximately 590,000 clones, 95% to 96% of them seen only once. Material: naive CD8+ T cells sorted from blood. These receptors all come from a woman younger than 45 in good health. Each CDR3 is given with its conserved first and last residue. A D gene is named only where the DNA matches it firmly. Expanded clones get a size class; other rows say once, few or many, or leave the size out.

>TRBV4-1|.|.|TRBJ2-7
CASSQDLGGESYEQYF
TGCGCCAGCAGCCAGGATCTAGGGGGTGAGTCCTACGAGCAGTACTTC
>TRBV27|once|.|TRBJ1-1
CASSLSGGANTEAFF
TGTGCCAGCAGTTTATCAGGGGGGGCTAACACTGAAGCTTTCTTT
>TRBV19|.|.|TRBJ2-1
CASSIGGSFSYNEQFF
TGTGCCAGTAGTATAGGAGGGAGTTTCTCCTACAATGAGCAGTTCTTC
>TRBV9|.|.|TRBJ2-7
CASSDTSYEQYF
TGTGCCAGCAGCGACACATCCTACGAGCAGTACTTC
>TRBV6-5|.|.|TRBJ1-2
CASSSWPLVGRYTF
TGTGCCAGCAGTTCCTGGCCGTTGGTCGGTCGCTACACCTTC
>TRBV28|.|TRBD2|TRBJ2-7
CASSYTSGGLEQYF
TGTGCCAGCAGCTATACTAGCGGGGGCCTAGAGCAGTACTTC
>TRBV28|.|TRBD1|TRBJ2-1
CASSWGTGGDYGYEQFF
TGTGCCAGCAGTTGGGGGACAGGGGGCGATTATGGGTATGAGCAGTTCTTC
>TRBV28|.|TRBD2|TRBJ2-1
CASMLAGGYGNEQFF
TGTGCCAGCATGTTAGCGGGAGGGTACGGTAATGAGCAGTTCTTC
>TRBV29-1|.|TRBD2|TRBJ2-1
CSVETHGTSGGGYNEQFF
TGCAGCGTTGAAACACACGGGACTAGCGGAGGGGGTTACAATGAGCAGTTCTTC
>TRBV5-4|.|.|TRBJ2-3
CASSLGSSRTDTQYF
TGTGCCAGCAGCTTAGGCTCCTCCCGCACAGATACGCAGTATTTT
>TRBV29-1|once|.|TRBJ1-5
CSVLDMDNQPQHF
TGCAGCGTCCTTGACATGGACAATCAGCCCCAGCATTTT